The 7 T cell receptor beta chains given below trace back to one sample, sequenced in a study of blood T cell repertoires in COVID-19. Sequenced by immunoSEQ multiplex PCR; TCRdb stores in-frame clones only, minus some. The repertoire holds roughly 220,000 clones, about four fifths seen once, with about 7% in the top ten. Source material: PBMCs or T cells enriched from blood (not recorded which). All receptors derive from a woman aged 40 to 50 who had recovered from COVID-19.

The chain carries TRBV18 and TRBJ1-4; the D gene is possibly TRBD1 (5 bases). CDR1 KGHSH and CDR2 LQKENI come from the germline V gene. This CDR3 has 15 amino acids. V gave up 3 bases and J gave up 4 bases, with 12 bases separating them. CDR3 in DNA: TGTGCCAGCTCACCCAACCCCAGGGATAATGAAAAACTGTTTTTT. This encodes CASSPNPRDNEKLFF.

J is TRBJ2-1 and V is TRBV9, with 7 nucleotides matching TRBD2. J was trimmed by 7 bases and V by 6 bases; bases with no gene match: 7. The CDR3 spans 13 residues. In germline, CDR1 is SGDLS, CDR2 YYNGEE. The DNA for the CDR3 is TGTGCCAGCAATTTCGGGGGGTTGAATGAGCAGTTCTTC. This codes for CASNFGGLNEQFF. The full variable domain, with the rest looked up from reference TRBV9 and TRBJ2-1, is DSGVTQTPKHLITATGQRVTLRCSPRSGDLSVYWYQQSLDQGLQFLIQYYNGEERAKGNILERFSAQQFPDLHSELNLSSLELGDSALYFCASNFGGLNEQFFGPGTRLTVL.

This rearrangement joins TRBV7-9 to TRBJ2-1; tentatively, D is TRBD1 (6 bases). The V gene's germline CDR1 is SEHNR and CDR2 FQNEAQ (reference sequence). Trimming took 5 bases from V and 12 from J, leaving 14 bases between them. CDR3 length equals 12 residues. The CDR3 is CASSPDSTGQFF. CDR3 DNA sequence: TGTGCCAGCAGCCCGGACAGTACAGGGCAGTTCTTC.

This chain uses TRBV2 with TRBJ1-5; D not resolved. The V gene's germline CDR1 is SNHLY and CDR2 FYNNEI. This CDR3 region has 14 residues. Between the trimmed V and J ends, which lost 6 bases and 0 bases, there was a span of 9 bases. In DNA, the CDR3 is TGTGCCAGCAGGGACTTTTATAGCAATCAGCCCCAGCATTTT. It encodes CASRDFYSNQPQHF.

The chain has TRBV6-5 and TRBJ1-3; D ambiguous. V gave up 5 bases and J gave up 4 bases, with 12 bases separating them. Germline values: CDR1 MNHEY, CDR2 SVGAGI. The CDR3 is 14 residues long. As DNA, the CDR3 is TGTGCCAGCAGTCGCGCAGAGAGGGGAAACACCATATATTTT. Its translation: CASSRAERGNTIYF.

This rearrangement joins TRBV6-5 to TRBJ2-5, with TRBD1 identical over 7 bases. CDR1 and CDR2 from the germline V gene are MNHEY and SVGAGI. Trimming at V came to 6 bases and at J to 4 bases, leaving 5 bases not matched to a gene. The CDR3 sequence is 13 residues long. The CDR3 here is CASRVAGGETQYF. CDR3 in DNA: TGTGCCAGCAGGGTAGCAGGGGGAGAGACCCAGTACTTC.

This chain joins TRBV19 and TRBJ1-1, with a weak D call TRBD1 (6 bases). This CDR3 is built from 13 residues. Germline CDR1 is LNHDA and CDR2 is SQIVND (reference sequence). Trimming pared 10 bases from V and 0 bases from J, leaving 12 bases between. The CDR3 DNA sequence: TGTGCCACTCGACAGGTTCTGAACACTGAAGCTTTCTTT. Residues: CATRQVLNTEAFF. Full variable domain (outside the CDR3, taken from reference TRBV19 and TRBJ1-1): DGGITQSPKYLFRKEGQNVTLSCEQNLNHDAMYWYRQDPGQGLRLIYYSQIVNDFQKGDIAEGYSVSREKKESFPLTVTSAQKNPTAFYLCATRQVLNTEAFFGQGTRLTVV.